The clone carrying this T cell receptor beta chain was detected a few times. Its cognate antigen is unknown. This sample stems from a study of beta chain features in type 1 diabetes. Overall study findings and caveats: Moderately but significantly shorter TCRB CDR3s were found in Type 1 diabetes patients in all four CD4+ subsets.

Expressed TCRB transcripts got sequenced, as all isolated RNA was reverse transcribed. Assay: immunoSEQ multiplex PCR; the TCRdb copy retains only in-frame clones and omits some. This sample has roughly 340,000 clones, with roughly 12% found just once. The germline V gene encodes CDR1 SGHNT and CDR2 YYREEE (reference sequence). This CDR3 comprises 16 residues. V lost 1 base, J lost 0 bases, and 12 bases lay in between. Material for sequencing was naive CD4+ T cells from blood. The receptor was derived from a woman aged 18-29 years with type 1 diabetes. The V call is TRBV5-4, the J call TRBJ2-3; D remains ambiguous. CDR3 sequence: CASSLLSQFSTDTQYF. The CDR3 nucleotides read TGTGCCAGCAGCTTGTTAAGTCAGTTTAGCACAGATACGCAGTATTTT.